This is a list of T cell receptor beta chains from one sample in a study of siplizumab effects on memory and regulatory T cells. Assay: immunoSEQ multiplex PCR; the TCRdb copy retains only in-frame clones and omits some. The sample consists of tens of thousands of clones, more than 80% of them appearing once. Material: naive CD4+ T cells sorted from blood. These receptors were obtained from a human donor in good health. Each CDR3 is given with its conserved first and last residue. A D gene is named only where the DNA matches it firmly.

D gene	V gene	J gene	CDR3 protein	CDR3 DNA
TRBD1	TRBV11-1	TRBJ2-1	CASSLGQGEEQFF	TGTGCCAGCAGCTTAGGACAGGGAGAGGAGCAGTTCTTC
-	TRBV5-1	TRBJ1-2	CASSLVSQGGYTF	TGCGCCAGCAGCTTGGTCAGCCAGGGGGGCTACACCTTC
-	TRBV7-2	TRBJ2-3	CASSLLDNTDTQYF	TGTGCCAGCAGCTTACTGGACAACACAGATACGCAGTATTTT
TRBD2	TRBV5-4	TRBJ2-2	CASSPFPAGATGELFF	TGTGCCAGCAGCCCCTTTCCAGCGGGAGCTACCGGGGAGCTGTTTTTT
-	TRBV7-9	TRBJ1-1	CASSFRGGETEAFF	TGTGCCAGCAGCTTCAGGGGAGGTGAAACTGAAGCTTTCTTT
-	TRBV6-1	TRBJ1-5	CASRRDMDSNQPQHF	TGTGCCAGCAGGAGAGACATGGATAGCAATCAGCCCCAGCATTTT
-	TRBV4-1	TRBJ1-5	CASSQERVRQPQHF	TGCGCCAGCAGCCAAGAACGGGTTCGTCAGCCCCAGCATTTT
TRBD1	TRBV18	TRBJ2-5	CASSPRTGGETQYF	TGTGCCAGCTCACCGAGGACAGGGGGGGAGACCCAGTACTTC
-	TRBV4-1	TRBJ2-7	CASSLWVRGEQYF	TGCGCCAGCAGCCTGTGGGTTCGGGGCGAGCAGTACTTC
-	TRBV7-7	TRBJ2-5	CASSSGETQYF	TGTGCCAGCAGCTCCGGGGAGACCCAGTACTTC
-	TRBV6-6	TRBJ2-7	CASSRAGRGPFYEQYF	TGTGCCAGCAGTAGGGCTGGGCGGGGGCCGTTCTACGAGCAGTACTTC
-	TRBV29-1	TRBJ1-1	CSVANTANTEAFF	TGCAGCGTTGCAAACACAGCTAACACTGAAGCTTTCTTT
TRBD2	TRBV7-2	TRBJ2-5	CASSFQRGGRETQYF	TGTGCCAGCAGCTTTCAGCGGGGGGGCCGAGAGACCCAGTACTTC